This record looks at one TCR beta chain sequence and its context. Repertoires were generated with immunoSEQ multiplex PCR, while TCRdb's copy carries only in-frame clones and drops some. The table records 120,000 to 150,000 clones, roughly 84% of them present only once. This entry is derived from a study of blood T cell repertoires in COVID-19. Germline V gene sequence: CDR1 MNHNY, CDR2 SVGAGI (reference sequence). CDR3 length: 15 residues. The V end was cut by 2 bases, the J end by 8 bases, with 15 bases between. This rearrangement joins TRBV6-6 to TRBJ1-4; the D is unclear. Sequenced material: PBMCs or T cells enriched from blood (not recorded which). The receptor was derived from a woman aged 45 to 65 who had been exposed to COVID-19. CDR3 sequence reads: CASSYPAGEGEKLFF. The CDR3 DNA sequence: TGTGCCAGCAGTTACCCCGCCGGGGAGGGCGAAAAACTGTTTTTT.